What follows is one TCR beta chain and its context. The sample comes from a study of T cell responses to AZD1222 COVID-19 vaccine. TCRdb's table, derived via immunoSEQ multiplex PCR, lists solely in-frame clones and lacks some. The sample lists 160,000 or so clones; around nine tenths were seen once. Sequenced material: peripheral blood, taken on day 0 of AZD1222 vaccination. The sequence derives from an adult in good health.

CDR3 nucleotide sequence: TGTGCCAGTAGTATTCAAATAGCCGATACGCAGTATTTT. Its translation is CASSIQIADTQYF. This rearrangement joins TRBV19 to TRBJ2-3; D is unresolved. CDR1 is LNHDA and CDR2 is SQIVND in the germline V gene (reference sequence). There are 13 residues in the CDR3. Between the trimmed V and J ends, which lost 3 bases and 6 bases, there was a span of 10 bases.